This T cell receptor (beta chain) was obtained from a study of T cell changes during pregnancy in multiple sclerosis. V was trimmed by 4 bases and J by 4 bases, leaving 22 bases between them. Per germline, CDR1 LNHNV and CDR2 YYDKDF (reference sequence). The CDR3 spans 17 residues. The assay was immunoSEQ multiplex PCR, and TCRdb's table has in-frame clones only and misses some. The sample consists of around 100,000 clones, about nine tenths of them appearing once. The rearrangement uses TRBV15 and TRBJ2-5; D possibly corresponds to TRBD2 (7 bases). The sample in question was peripheral blood, obtained after pregnancy. The sequence was collected from a female donor with multiple sclerosis, enrolled in a pregnancy study. CDR3 in amino acids: CATSTRGGGSKGETQYF. The DNA for the CDR3 is TGTGCCACCAGCACACGAGGCGGGGGCTCTAAAGGAGAGACCCAGTACTTC.